These 23 T cell receptor beta chains came from one sample sequenced in a study of Ad26.COV2.S vaccination and SARS-CoV-2 variants. Indicated treatment: roughly 19 received Ad26.COV2.S at low or high dose, single or two shots; about 5 received placebo; per-sample allocation not given. The samples date from day 63 after the first vaccine or placebo injection. Produced via immunoSEQ multiplex PCR; TCRdb's table is partial and in-frame only. This table holds about 680,000 clones, 89% found once. Here the sequenced sample was peripheral blood, taken in a trial of Ad26.COV2.S vaccine versus placebo. The source of these receptors is a person between 18 and 59 years old who received the Ad26.COV2.S COVID-19 vaccine or a placebo.

The CDR3 region has the DNA TGTGCCACCTCCCCGGCGGGTAGCTCCTACAATGAGCAGTTCTTC. Translation gives CATSPAGSSYNEQFF. V gene TRBV24-1 combines with J gene TRBJ2-1; D might be TRBD2 (5 bases). Germline assignment: CDR1 KGHDR and CDR2 SFDVKD. This CDR3 is built from 15 residues. The ends were cut back, 9 bases at V and 0 bases at J, with 14 bases in the middle.

This chain uses TRBV9 with TRBJ2-2; 10 bases line up with TRBD2. The germline CDR1 and CDR2 sequences are SGDLS and YYNGEE. This CDR3 comprises 16 residues. Unmatched junction bases numbered 7, after V lost 3 bases and J lost 5 bases. The CDR3 loop reads CASSDQRGGETGELFF. For the CDR3, the DNA is TGTGCCAGCAGCGACCAGCGGGGGGGCGAGACCGGGGAGCTGTTTTTT.

This clone was picked up a small number of times. The V and J genes are TRBV3-1 (or the pseudogene TRBV3-2) and TRBJ1-5, with D unresolved. The CDR3 runs 14 residues. The V and J ends lost 1 base and 6 bases respectively, with 10 bases between them. In germline, CDR1 is LGHDT, CDR2 YNNKEL (reference sequence). The CDR3 bases are TGTGCCAGCAGCCAAGCTTGGAAGGGTCAGCCCCAGCATTTT. Amino acids: CASSQAWKGQPQHF.

V is TRBV19 and J is TRBJ1-1, with D tentatively TRBD1 (6 bases). The CDR3 extends over 14 amino acids. The V end was cut by 9 bases, the J end by 1 base, with 15 bases between. CDR1 and CDR2 from the germline V gene are LNHDA and SQIVND (reference sequence). This chain's CDR3 is CASKRGARNTEAFF. CDR3 coding DNA: TGTGCCAGCAAACGGGGGGCGAGGAACACTGAAGCTTTCTTT. The whole variable domain, filled in from reference TRBV19 and TRBJ1-1, reads DGGITQSPKYLFRKEGQNVTLSCEQNLNHDAMYWYRQDPGQGLRLIYYSQIVNDFQKGDIAEGYSVSREKKESFPLTVTSAQKNPTAFYLCASKRGARNTEAFFGQGTRLTVV.

The rearrangement links TRBV12-3 or TRBV12-4 to TRBJ2-7; no clear D gene. This CDR3 has 13 amino acids. Trimming removed 2 bases from V and 0 bases from J, with 5 bases in between. In DNA, the CDR3 is TGTGCCAGCAGTTTAAGGAGCTCCTACGAGCAGTACTTC. The encoded protein is CASSLRSSYEQYF.

In its sample, this clone was seen once. The chain employs TRBV13 and TRBJ2-3; the D gene is possibly TRBD2 (5 bases). V shed 5 bases and J shed 1 base, with 13 bases lying between them. Per germline, CDR1 PRHDT and CDR2 FYEKMQ (reference sequence). The CDR3 runs 15 residues. The CDR3 region has the DNA TGTGCCAGCAGCCCGACGTTTAGCGGCACAGATACGCAGTATTTT. Residues: CASSPTFSGTDTQYF.

This chain joins TRBV6-5 and TRBJ2-7; possible D gene TRBD2, 6 bases. The CDR3 covers 15 residues. V gave up 6 bases and J gave up 0 bases, with 15 bases separating them. CDR1 and CDR2 from the germline V gene are MNHEY and SVGAGI. Written as DNA, the CDR3 is TGTGCCAGCAGGCCCTGGGGGGAGACCTCCTACGAGCAGTACTTC. Translating gives CASRPWGETSYEQYF.

The J gene is TRBJ1-5, the V gene TRBV10-1, with 10 bases that match TRBD1. With 8 bases clipped from V and 3 bases from J, the junction kept 10 bases outside the gene matches. CDR1 and CDR2 (germline): WNHNN, SYGVQD (reference sequence). The CDR3 loop spans 16 amino acids. CDR3: CASAAPGQGTNQPQHF. The DNA for the CDR3 is TGCGCCAGCGCGGCTCCGGGACAGGGGACCAATCAGCCCCAGCATTTT.

The chain is built from TRBV9 and TRBJ2-5; no firm D call. The germline V gene has CDR1 SGDLS and CDR2 YYNGEE. The CDR3 consists of 14 residues. V shed 6 bases and J shed 5 bases, with 17 bases lying between them. The CDR3 DNA is TGTGCCAGCATCCCCCAGAAGGGCTGGGAGACCCAGTACTTC. Translated, it gives CASIPQKGWETQYF.

The V gene is TRBV3-1 (or the pseudogene TRBV3-2), the J gene TRBJ2-7; D remains unclear. There are 15 residues in the CDR3. In germline, CDR1 is LGHDT, CDR2 YNNKEL (reference sequence). V was pared by 1 base and J by 9 bases, with 19 bases between. CDR3 protein: CASSQGSSLLRAQYF. DNA for the CDR3: TGTGCCAGCAGCCAAGGGTCCTCCCTCCTACGAGCGCAGTACTTC.

The chain employs TRBV21-1 and TRBJ1-5; TRBD1 is the table's D call, not checked against the DNA. TRBV21-1 counts as a pseudogene. The CDR3 runs 13 residues. The CDR3 loop reads CARPGQVNQPQHF. CDR3 coding DNA: TGTGCCAGACCCGGACAGGTTAATCAGCCCCAGCATTTT.

J is TRBJ1-5 and V is TRBV3-1 (or the pseudogene TRBV3-2); no clear D. Germline CDR1 is LGHDT and CDR2 is YNNKEL (reference sequence). The V gene lost 4 bases and the J gene lost 3 bases, with 7 bases spanning the gap. This CDR3 has 13 residues. The CDR3 bases are TGTGCCAGCAGCCGGGGTAACAATCAGCCCCAGCATTTT. Its translation: CASSRGNNQPQHF.

This clone occurred once. V and J are TRBV30 and TRBJ1-2; 9 bases match TRBD1. The V gene end was trimmed by 3 bases and the J gene end by 5 bases; junction bases not matched to a gene: 13. This CDR3 is built from 16 residues. Germline lookup yields CDR1 GTSNPN and CDR2 SVGIG (reference sequence). CDR3 sequence: CAWRVTGGSPRYGYTF. As DNA, the CDR3 is TGTGCCTGGAGGGTGACAGGGGGATCCCCTCGTTATGGCTACACCTTC.

This chain uses TRBV5-1 with TRBJ2-3; TRBD2 aligns across 9 bases. Germline V gene data show CDR1 as SGHRS and CDR2 as YFSETQ. This CDR3 contains 15 residues. V lost 6 bases to trimming and J lost 1 base; unmatched junction nucleotides: 6. The CDR3 DNA reads TGCGCCAGCACTCGCGGGGGGGCCGGCACAGATACGCAGTATTTT. It codes for CASTRGGAGTDTQYF.

The rearrangement joins TRBV6-2 or TRBV6-3 to TRBJ2-6, with D unclear. V gave up 4 bases and J gave up 0 bases, with 7 bases separating them. CDR1 is MNHEY, CDR2 SVGEGT, per germline. The CDR3 is 15 amino acids. CDR3 DNA sequence: TGTGCCAGCAGTTCATCAGCCTCTGGGGCCAACGTCCTGACTTTC. Its protein product is CASSSSASGANVLTF.

The chain uses TRBV6-1 and TRBJ1-3; the D is unclear. V was cut by 2 bases and J by 0 bases, with 8 bases left in between. Germline lookup yields CDR1 MNHNS and CDR2 SASEGT. The CDR3 sequence is 15 residues long. The chain's CDR3 is CASSESLFSGNTIYF. CDR3 nucleotides: TGTGCCAGCAGTGAATCCCTCTTCTCTGGAAACACCATATATTTT.

The J gene is TRBJ2-3, the V gene TRBV27; 8 positions agree with TRBD2. CDR3 length equals 15 residues. Germline-derived CDR1 and CDR2 are MNHEY and SMNVEV (reference sequence). J lost 2 bases, V lost 7 bases, and 8 bases had no gene match. The CDR3 nucleotides are TGTGCCAGCATTCAAGCGGGGGCCAACACAGATACGCAGTATTTT. It codes for CASIQAGANTDTQYF.

The V and J genes are TRBV12-3 or TRBV12-4 and TRBJ2-5; no firm D call. V dropped 4 bases and J dropped 9 bases, with 12 bases sitting between them. This CDR3 contains 12 residues. The CDR3 region has the DNA TGTGCCAGCAGTTCCCGTCCGGACGCCCAGTACTTC. Its protein is CASSSRPDAQYF.

The chain employs TRBV5-1 and TRBJ2-3, with D hard to call. The CDR3 loop spans 12 amino acids. V shed 4 bases and J shed 6 bases, with 9 bases lying between them. CDR1 and CDR2 from the germline V gene are SGHRS and YFSETQ. DNA of the CDR3: TGCGCCAGCAGCATTACTACCGATACGCAGTATTTT. Its translation: CASSITTDTQYF.

A remark on this clone: Other DNA sequences from this sample encode an identical CDR3 as well. The chain uses TRBV7-9 and TRBJ1-3; D remains unclear. The germline V gene encodes CDR1 SEHNR and CDR2 FQNEAQ (reference sequence). V was trimmed by 1 base and J by 4 bases, leaving 5 bases between them. CDR3 size: 13 residues. CDR3 sequence (DNA): TGTGCCAGCAGCTTAGGCGTGGGAAACACCATATATTTT. Translated, it gives CASSLGVGNTIYF.

In DNA, the CDR3 is TGTGCCAGCAGTCCCTGGACTAGCAAGGCCGGGGAGCTGTTTTTT. The encoded protein is CASSPWTSKAGELFF. The gene calls are TRBV6-5 and TRBJ2-2; 8 nucleotides match TRBD2. Germline V lookup: CDR1 MNHEY, CDR2 SVGAGI. Trimming cost V 5 bases and J 6 bases; bases outside gene matches: 8. The CDR3 is 15 amino acids.

J is TRBJ2-3 and V is TRBV5-8, with 15 nucleotides matching TRBD2. CDR1 is SGHTS and CDR2 is YDEGEE in the germline V gene. Trimming cost V 4 bases and J 4 bases; bases outside gene matches: 7. The CDR3 has 17 residues. The CDR3 DNA follows: TGTGCCAGCAGCCGGACTAGCGGGGGGGCCGGGGCAGATACGCAGTATTTT. This gives the protein CASSRTSGGAGADTQYF.

The rearrangement uses TRBV30 and TRBJ2-2; D is possibly TRBD1 (5 bases). From germline, CDR1 is GTSNPN and CDR2 SVGIG (reference sequence). The CDR3 runs 14 residues. V dropped 8 bases and J dropped 1 base, with 14 bases sitting between them. The CDR3 DNA is TGTGCCGGGCTCCGGACACGGAACACCGGGGAGCTGTTTTTT. Translating gives CAGLRTRNTGELFF.